One and the same sample provided the 23 T cell receptor beta chains below, sequenced in a study of CD8 T cells in Susac syndrome (dated by TCRdb to about 2019). Library preparation employed the immunoSEQ multiplex PCR assay. RNA was extracted using the RNeasy kit, and about 0.45 to 1 ug of the RNA was reverse transcribed with random hexamers. TCRdb passed the public sequencing reads through fastp at Q25 and MiXCR, retaining productive beta sequences. For every CDR3 protein sequence, its rows merge into one entry that carries the most common genes and DNA. The sample yields just over 150,000 distinct CDR3 sequences; just under 97% were counted once. 0.15% of the sample comes from the top ten. The sequencing sample was made of CD8+ T cells from PBMCs. The receptors were sampled from a human donor with multiple sclerosis.

The gene calls are TRBV20-1 and TRBJ2-3; 9 nucleotides match TRBD2. J gave up 0 bases and V 1 base, and 8 bases lay outside the gene matches. This CDR3 contains 17 residues. From germline, CDR1 is DFQATT and CDR2 SNEGSKA (reference sequence). This CDR3 is CSARGPRTSESTDTQYF. DNA of the CDR3: TGCAGTGCTAGAGGTCCCAGGACTAGCGAGAGCACAGATACGCAGTATTTT.

As DNA, the CDR3 is TGTGCCAGCACCACCCGTGGGGAGCTGTTTTTT. As protein: CASTTRGELFF. This sequence joins TRBV12-3 or TRBV12-4 and TRBJ2-2; D gene uncertain. The germline V and J ends were trimmed by 7 bases and 8 bases, with 8 bases remaining between them. This CDR3 comprises 11 residues.

J is TRBJ1-4 and V is TRBV7-9, with 8 bases fitting TRBD1. V was pared by 3 bases and J by 7 bases, with 7 bases of the junction left unmatched. CDR1 and CDR2 from the germline V gene are SEHNR and FQNEAQ (reference sequence). The CDR3 contains 15 residues. CDR3 nucleotide sequence: TGTGCCAGCAGCTTCACCCGTGACAGGGGTGAAAAACTGTTTTTT. Translated: CASSFTRDRGEKLFF.

This clonotype has just one count. The chain is built from TRBV27 and TRBJ1-2; TRBD1 matches 9 bases. Germline CDR1 MNHEY, CDR2 SMNVEV (reference sequence). The V and J ends lost 4 bases and 2 bases, in that order; junction bases with no gene match: 5. The CDR3 spans 15 residues. The CDR3 region has the DNA TGTGCCAGCAGTTCCGGACAGGGGTGGAACTATGGCTACACCTTC. This codes for CASSSGQGWNYGYTF.

The chain has TRBV12-3 or TRBV12-4 and TRBJ1-5; no firm D call. V was pared by 7 bases and J by 6 bases, with 13 bases between. This CDR3 contains 13 residues. CDR3 sequence (DNA): TGTGCCAGCACCAAGGCGGGGAGTCAGCCCCAGCATTTT. This translates into CASTKAGSQPQHF.

V usage is TRBV30 and J usage is TRBJ1-2; 10 bases align to TRBD1. This CDR3 comprises 13 residues. Germline V gives CDR1 GTSNPN, CDR2 SVGIG (reference sequence). Trimming removed 1 base from V and 8 bases from J; junction bases left unmatched: 4. CDR3 bases: TGTGCCTGGAGTGCCGGGACAGGGGACGGCTACACCTTC. Protein product: CAWSAGTGDGYTF. The complete variable domain, with remaining parts taken from reference TRBV30 and TRBJ1-2, reads SQTIHQWPATLVQPVGSPLSLECTVEGTSNPNLYWYRQAAGRGLQLLFYSVGIGQISSEVPQNLSASRPQDRQFILSSKKLLLSDSGFYLCAWSAGTGDGYTFGSGTRLTVV.

V and J are TRBV28 and TRBJ1-2, with 9 bases aligning to TRBD1. After removal of 8 bases from V and 5 bases from J, the junction contained 6 bases not matched to a gene. Germline V gives CDR1 MDHEN, CDR2 SYDVKM. The CDR3 has 13 residues. CDR3 bases: TGTGCCAGCGCCGGGACAGGGAATTATGGCTACACCTTC. This codes for CASAGTGNYGYTF.

The chain combines TRBV29-1 with TRBJ2-7; TRBD1 is a possible D gene (5 bases). Germline CDR1 SQVTM, CDR2 ANQGSEA. This CDR3 is 12 amino acids long. V lost 5 bases and J lost 3, with 11 bases in between. As DNA, the CDR3 is TGCAGCGTTTTTGACAGTTTCTACGAGCAGTACTTC. It is translated as CSVFDSFYEQYF.

The J gene is TRBJ1-1, the V gene TRBV19; D ambiguous. V lost 7 bases and J lost 7, with 10 bases in between. The germline V gene encodes CDR1 LNHDA and CDR2 SQIVND (reference sequence). The CDR3 has 11 residues. The chain's CDR3 is CASITGVEAFF. The DNA of the CDR3 is TGTGCCAGTATAACTGGGGTTGAAGCTTTCTTT.

The chain combines TRBV7-9 with TRBJ2-3; D unclear. The germline CDR1 and CDR2 sequences are SEHNR and FQNEAQ (reference sequence). This CDR3 contains 14 residues. V was pared by 1 base and J by 2 bases, with 7 bases between. The CDR3 DNA reads as TGTGCCAGCAGCTTAGTTTCGGTCACAGATACGCAGTATTTT. This encodes CASSLVSVTDTQYF.

V is TRBV20-1 and J is TRBJ2-7; D possibly corresponds to TRBD2 (6 bases). Germline assignment: CDR1 DFQATT and CDR2 SNEGSKA (reference sequence). V was shortened by 1 base and J by 0 bases, with 10 bases between the two germline ends. The CDR3 runs to 14 residues. The CDR3 DNA follows: TGCAGTGCTAGAGCCGGCGGGGCCTCCTACGAGCAGTACTTC. It encodes CSARAGGASYEQYF.

This chain links TRBV6-1 with TRBJ1-6; the D gene is possibly TRBD1 (5 bases). CDR3 length: 17 residues. Trimming took off 7 bases at V and 9 bases at J, with 25 bases between the two ends. From germline, CDR1 is MNHNS and CDR2 SASEGT. CDR3 nucleotide sequence: TGTGCCAGCAATCAAAGTCCCCGCCGGGGGTTAGGTTCACCCCTCCACTTT. It codes for CASNQSPRRGLGSPLHF.

V and J are TRBV5-1 and TRBJ1-1, with 7 positions matching TRBD1. The CDR3 consists of 16 residues. V lost 4 bases to trimming and J lost 4 bases; unmatched junction nucleotides: 13. Germline lookup yields CDR1 SGHRS and CDR2 YFSETQ. This chain's CDR3 is CASSPPQGQRRTEAFF. The CDR3 DNA is TGCGCCAGCAGCCCACCACAGGGGCAACGGCGCACTGAAGCTTTCTTT.

CDR3: CSVEEINTGELFF. The CDR3 bases are TGCAGCGTTGAGGAGATAAACACCGGGGAGCTGTTTTTT. The chain employs TRBV29-1 and TRBJ2-2; D is undetermined. Trimming took 3 bases from V and 2 from J, leaving 7 bases between them. The germline gives CDR1 SQVTM, CDR2 ANQGSEA. The CDR3 contains 13 residues.

V usage is TRBV12-3 or TRBV12-4 and J usage is TRBJ2-7, with no clear D. The ends were cut back, 5 bases at V and 6 bases at J, with 8 bases in the middle. The CDR3 is made up of 11 amino acids. The CDR3 nucleotides read TGTGCCAGCAGTCTCGGTCGCGAGCAGTACTTC. As protein: CASSLGREQYF.

This clonotype came up a few times. The rearrangement joins TRBV27 to TRBJ2-7; possibly TRBD2 for D (5 bases). Trimming took off 3 bases at V and 3 bases at J, with 9 bases between the two ends. The CDR3 runs 13 residues. Germline CDR1 MNHEY, CDR2 SMNVEV (reference sequence). The CDR3: CASSFGVSYEQYF. The CDR3 coding sequence is TGTGCCAGCAGTTTCGGGGTAAGCTACGAGCAGTACTTC.

The V and J genes are TRBV30 and TRBJ2-2; D ambiguous. CDR3 length: 11 residues. The germline V gene encodes CDR1 GTSNPN and CDR2 SVGIG (reference sequence). Trimming took off 3 bases at V and 8 bases at J, with 7 bases between the two ends. CDR3 region: CAWRFGGELFF. The CDR3 DNA sequence: TGTGCCTGGAGGTTCGGTGGGGAGCTGTTTTTT.

V is TRBV12-3 or TRBV12-4 and J is TRBJ1-2; D is unclear. The CDR3 extends over 12 amino acids. The ends were cut back, 0 bases at V and 10 bases at J, with 9 bases in the middle. CDR3 nucleotide sequence: TGTGCCAGCAGTTTAGCGGGGATGGACTACACCTTC. It codes for CASSLAGMDYTF.

The chain combines TRBV20-1 with TRBJ2-5, with 7 positions matching TRBD2. J lost 3 bases, V lost 2 bases, and 9 bases had no gene match. The CDR3 has 15 residues. The germline V gene has CDR1 DFQATT and CDR2 SNEGSKA (reference sequence). DNA of the CDR3: TGCAGTGCTAGATTTTTAGGGCTAGCGGAAGAGACCCAGTACTTC. This encodes CSARFLGLAEETQYF.

The CDR3: CASSPGTAYSNQPQHF. The CDR3 DNA is TGTGCCAGCTCACCAGGGACAGCTTATAGCAATCAGCCCCAGCATTTT. V usage is TRBV18 and J usage is TRBJ1-5; TRBD1 aligns across 7 bases. The trim removed 2 bases at V and 0 bases at J, leaving 4 bases unmatched. The CDR3 consists of 16 residues. The germline V gene has CDR1 KGHSH and CDR2 LQKENI.

J is TRBJ2-1 and V is TRBV20-1; 13 bases fit TRBD2. In germline, CDR1 is DFQATT, CDR2 SNEGSKA (reference sequence). The V segment lost 5 bases and the J segment 0 bases; nucleotides outside the gene matches: 16. The CDR3 covers 20 residues. This CDR3 reads CSALWTSGGPQPSSYNEQFF. Written as DNA, the CDR3 is TGCAGTGCTCTATGGACTAGCGGGGGTCCTCAACCAAGCTCCTACAATGAGCAGTTCTTC.

The sample holds one count of this clonotype. The chain is built from TRBV3-1 and TRBJ1-1, with TRBD1 identical over 7 bases. This CDR3 contains 12 residues. V shed 5 bases and J 6 bases; nucleotides not matched to a gene: 3. CDR1 and CDR2 (germline): LGHDT, YNNKEL (reference sequence). The CDR3 DNA reads as TGTGCCAGCAGCACAGGGGCTCCTGAAGCTTTCTTT. Its protein product is CASSTGAPEAFF.

J is TRBJ1-2 and V is TRBV30; possible D gene TRBD1, 6 bases. In germline, CDR1 is GTSNPN, CDR2 SVGIG (reference sequence). This CDR3 is built from 12 residues. V was shortened by 1 base and J by 8 bases, with 11 bases between the two germline ends. CDR3 in DNA: TGTGCCTGGAGTGGAGGGGGTGGAGGCTACACCTTC. It codes for CAWSGGGGGYTF.